The present T cell receptor beta chain was sequenced within a study of blood T cell repertoires in COVID-19. Study-wide context: COVID-19 samples from acute and convalescent phases originated in the United States, Italy and Spain. Sample material is recorded as cDNA or gDNA derived from T cells, B-cell-depleted T cells, or PBMCs.

The V and J ends lost 2 bases and 6 bases respectively, with 14 bases between them. This CDR3 comprises 15 residues. Germline V gives CDR1 MNHEY, CDR2 SMNVEV (reference sequence). Authors' processing steps: From reference gene primer amplification, estimates of nucleated cell counts were derived. This table comes from immunoSEQ multiplex PCR, and its TCRdb copy is limited to in-frame clones, with some not included. That table gives V, J and clone size, and the DNA gave D and trimming. The profile shows under 80,000 clones, around 77% of them singletons. Sequences were obtained from peripheral blood. The receptor comes from a man aged 80 or over with active or convalescent COVID-19. The chain carries TRBV27 and TRBJ1-5; TRBD1 is a possible D gene (6 bases). DNA of the CDR3: TGTGCCAGCAGTTTAGGGGCAGGGGCGGGTCAGCCCCAGCATTTT. As protein: CASSLGAGAGQPQHF.